This is a list of T cell receptor beta chains from one sample in a study of breast tumors, draining lymph nodes, adjacent tissues. From the multiplex PCR reads, TCRdb called clonotypes with MiXCR, one entry per CDR3 protein. The sample contains around 140,000 distinct CDR3 sequences, about 22% of which appear only once. The sample comprised axillary lymph node tissue. The receptor source for this set is a female donor with breast cancer. Some clones in this sample may be carry-over from other donors' samples. The CDR3 runs from the conserved cysteine through the conserved F or W. D genes are given only for firm matches. Some rows mark clone size as missing; the rest say once, few, many or name a class of expanded clone.

many,16,NA,TRBV9,TRBJ2-7,CASSVGDGLRVWEQYF,TGTGCCAGCAGCGTAGGGGATGGACTAAGAGTCTGGGAGCAGTACTTC
few,15,NA,TRBV12-5,TRBJ2-2,CASGLGGANTGELFF,TGTGCTAGTGGTTTGGGGGGCGCGAACACCGGGGAGCTGTTTTTT
many,12,NA,TRBV20-1,TRBJ2-1,CSASGSYNEQFF,TGCAGTGCTAGCGGGAGCTACAATGAGCAGTTCTTC
many,12,NA,TRBV20-1,TRBJ1-2,CSAEGGENGYTF,TGCAGTGCGGAGGGTGGTGAAAATGGCTACACCTTC
NA,16,TRBD2,TRBV7-2,TRBJ2-4,CASSPWGSGAKNIQYF,TGTGCCAGCAGCCCCTGGGGTAGCGGGGCCAAAAACATTCAGTACTTC
NA,16,TRBD1,TRBV6-2/TRBV6-3,TRBJ1-5,CATKRQGGSSNQPQHF,TGTGCCACCAAAAGACAGGGGGGAAGTAGCAATCAGCCCCAGCATTTT
NA,18,TRBD2,TRBV20-1,TRBJ2-3,CSAREDTGTSGPTDTQYF,TGCAGTGCTAGGGAAGATACCGGGACTAGCGGACCCACAGATACGCAGTATTTT
many,13,NA,TRBV7-8,TRBJ2-3,CASSMSLTDTQYF,TGTGCCAGCAGTATGAGCCTTACAGATACGCAGTATTTT
many,10,NA,TRBV10-3,TRBJ2-3,CAIGGDTQYF,TGTGCCATCGGAGGCGATACGCAGTATTTT
many,18,TRBD1,TRBV12-3/TRBV12-4,TRBJ1-4,CASRQTGGLPATNEKLFF,TGTGCCAGCAGGCAGACAGGGGGCCTACCTGCAACTAATGAAAAACTGTTTTTT
many,15,TRBD2,TRBV9,TRBJ2-7,CASSVGAGGRLEQYF,TGTGCCAGCAGCGTAGGGGCGGGAGGACGTCTCGAGCAGTACTTC
NA,14,NA,TRBV4-2,TRBJ2-4,CASGQALGQNIQYF,TGTGCCAGCGGCCAAGCCCTCGGACAGAACATTCAGTACTTC
many,15,NA,TRBV10-3,TRBJ2-2,CAISPVGESSGELFF,TGTGCCATCAGCCCCGTGGGGGAATCTAGCGGGGAGCTGTTTTTT
few,15,TRBD1,TRBV28,TRBJ1-4,CASTLSGTGGQKLFF,TGTGCCAGCACCCTGTCCGGGACAGGGGGCCAAAAACTGTTTTTT
many,14,NA,TRBV5-1,TRBJ2-7,CASSGPGETYEQYF,TGCGCCAGCAGCGGACCCGGGGAAACCTACGAGCAGTACTTC
NA,19,TRBD1,TRBV14,TRBJ1-4,CASSQRKTGGAARNEKLFF,TGTGCCAGCAGCCAAAGGAAAACAGGGGGCGCCGCCCGAAATGAAAAACTGTTTTTT
NA,14,TRBD1,TRBV6-5,TRBJ2-7,CASNRLQGAYEQYF,TGTGCCAGCAATAGACTACAGGGGGCTTACGAGCAGTACTTC
many,12,NA,TRBV6-1,TRBJ2-1,CASSAQGGEQFF,TGTGCCAGCAGTGCCCAGGGGGGCGAGCAGTTCTTC
many,13,NA,TRBV9,TRBJ2-5,CASNRDGQETQYF,TGTGCCAGCAACCGGGACGGTCAAGAGACCCAGTACTTC
NA,17,TRBD2,TRBV19,TRBJ2-2,CASSPLGLAVNTGELFF,TGTGCCAGTAGTCCGCTGGGACTAGCGGTCAACACCGGGGAGCTGTTTTTT
many,16,NA,TRBV12-3/TRBV12-4,TRBJ2-1,CASSFHMTNSYNEQFF,TGTGCCAGCAGTTTCCATATGACAAACTCCTACAATGAGCAGTTCTTC
NA,15,NA,TRBV4-1,TRBJ2-2,CASSQDSRGTGELSF,TGCGCCAGCAGCCAAGATAGTCGGGGTACCGGGGAGCTGTCTTTT
many,15,TRBD2,TRBV19,TRBJ2-7,CASSPRAGGPGEQYF,TGTGCCAGTAGCCCAAGGGCGGGAGGGCCGGGTGAGCAGTACTTC
many,16,TRBD2,TRBV20-1,TRBJ2-1,CSVRTSGRAAYNEQFF,TGCAGTGTTCGGACTAGCGGGAGGGCGGCCTACAATGAGCAGTTCTTC
many,14,NA,TRBV15,TRBJ1-5,CATSRNQGYQPQHF,TGTGCCACCAGCAGGAACCAGGGGTATCAGCCCCAGCATTTT
many,13,NA,TRBV7-9,TRBJ2-5,CASSTVDRQAQYF,TGTGCCAGCAGCACCGTAGACCGGCAGGCTCAGTACTTC
many,16,NA,TRBV15,TRBJ2-3,CATSNPAGGNTDTQYF,TGTGCCACCAGCAACCCGGCTGGGGGAAACACAGATACGCAGTATTTT
many,18,TRBD1,TRBV25-1,TRBJ2-7,CASSPTPRPGQGGYEQYF,TGTGCCAGCAGTCCTACCCCCAGACCGGGACAGGGAGGCTACGAGCAGTACTTC
many,15,NA,TRBV3-1,TRBJ2-7,CASRGSGGSPYEQYF,TGTGCCAGCAGGGGGAGTGGGGGCTCCCCCTACGAGCAGTACTTC
many,11,NA,TRBV27,TRBJ1-6,CASSLRSPLHF,TGTGCCAGCAGTTTAAGATCACCCCTCCACTTT
few,15,NA,TRBV6-1,TRBJ2-5,CASSSRLDRQETQYF,TGTGCCAGCAGTTCCCGACTAGACCGGCAGGAGACCCAGTACTTC
few,15,TRBD2,TRBV2,TRBJ2-2,CASVPSGANTGELFF,TGTGCCAGCGTCCCTAGCGGGGCGAACACCGGGGAGCTGTTTTTT
few,14,NA,TRBV28,TRBJ2-7,CASSLRLRVYEQYF,TGTGCCAGCAGTTTAAGGTTAAGGGTCTACGAGCAGTACTTC
many,14,NA,TRBV12-3/TRBV12-4,TRBJ1-2,CASSLGTAGYGYTF,TGTGCCAGCAGTTTAGGCACGGCAGGCTATGGCTACACCTTC
NA,14,NA,TRBV5-6,TRBJ1-6,CASSSGTLKTPLHF,TGTGCCAGCAGCTCCGGGACATTAAAGACACCCCTCCACTTT
many,14,TRBD2,TRBV5-8,TRBJ2-7,CASSLSSGSYEQYF,TGTGCCAGCAGCTTGTCTAGCGGGAGTTACGAGCAGTACTTC
NA,15,NA,TRBV13,TRBJ2-5,CASSLGLGTQETQYF,TGTGCCAGCAGCTTAGGCCTGGGGACTCAAGAGACCCAGTACTTC
NA,14,NA,TRBV30,TRBJ2-5,CAWNPGRGGETQHF,TGTGCCTGGAACCCCGGGAGAGGTGGAGAGACCCAGCACTTC
few,15,TRBD2,TRBV20-1,TRBJ2-5,CSARDRLAGGGTQYF,TGCAGTGCTAGAGACCGGCTAGCGGGAGGAGGAACCCAGTACTTC
many,14,TRBD2,TRBV5-1,TRBJ2-5,CASSWGLAGETQYF,TGCGCCAGCAGCTGGGGACTAGCGGGAGAGACCCAGTACTTC
many,14,NA,TRBV5-1,TRBJ2-7,CASSLDSATYEQYF,TGCGCCAGCAGCTTGGATTCGGCAACCTACGAGCAGTACTTC
many,17,TRBD1,TRBV5-4,TRBJ2-3,CASSLPRQGAGTDTQYF,TGTGCCAGCAGCTTGCCCCGACAGGGGGCCGGCACAGATACGCAGTATTTT
NA,15,NA,TRBV27,TRBJ2-1,CASSRTGTSYNEQFF,TGTGCCAGCAGTCGGACCGGGACAAGCTACAATGAGCAGTTCTTC
NA,15,TRBD2,TRBV20-1,TRBJ2-5,CSASISGSEQETQYF,TGCAGTGCTAGCATCAGCGGGAGTGAACAAGAGACCCAGTACTTC
many,15,NA,TRBV4-3,TRBJ2-3,CASSQWGVSTDTQYF,TGCGCCAGCAGCCAGTGGGGGGTTAGCACAGATACGCAGTATTTT
many,15,NA,TRBV20-1,TRBJ2-7,CSAETNWGNSYEQYF,TGCAGTGCCGAAACTAACTGGGGGAACTCCTACGAGCAGTACTTC
many,15,NA,TRBV24-1,TRBJ2-2,CATSDLQGNTGELFF,TGTGCCACCAGTGATTTGCAAGGGAACACCGGGGAGCTGTTTTTT
few,13,NA,TRBV30,TRBJ2-5,CAWSQNRLETQYF,TGTGCCTGGAGTCAGAACAGGTTAGAGACCCAGTACTTC
many,15,NA,TRBV11-3,TRBJ2-5,CASSPHGRGWETQYF,TGTGCCAGCAGCCCACATGGTCGGGGGTGGGAGACCCAGTACTTC
few,13,NA,TRBV19,TRBJ1-1,CASSISRGFEAFF,TGTGCCAGTAGTATCTCCAGGGGTTTTGAAGCTTTCTTT
many,15,NA,TRBV19,TRBJ1-4,CASSMGVATNEKLFF,TGTGCCAGTAGTATGGGAGTTGCAACTAATGAAAAACTGTTTTTT
NA,15,TRBD2,TRBV7-2,TRBJ2-1,CASSSGLAGASEQFF,TGTGCCAGCAGCTCAGGACTAGCGGGAGCTAGTGAGCAGTTCTTC
NA,12,TRBD1,TRBV12-3/TRBV12-4,TRBJ2-3,CASSGQGRTQYF,TGTGCCAGCAGTGGACAGGGACGGACGCAGTATTTT
many,13,NA,TRBV7-2,TRBJ2-3,CASSSSSTDTQYF,TGTGCCAGCAGCTCTTCTAGCACAGATACGCAGTATTTT
many,15,TRBD2,TRBV5-1,TRBJ2-3,CASSPLAGGLDTQYF,TGCGCCAGCAGCCCACTAGCGGGAGGGTTAGATACGCAGTATTTT
many,16,TRBD2,TRBV9,TRBJ2-1,CASSVGTSGRYNEQFF,TGTGCCAGCAGCGTAGGGACTAGCGGGAGGTACAATGAGCAGTTCTTC
many,15,NA,TRBV24-1,TRBJ2-5,CATSDLGQGTETQYF,TGTGCCACCAGTGATTTAGGGCAGGGAACAGAGACCCAGTACTTC